These T cell receptor beta chains were read from a single sample in a study of cytomegalovirus exposure and HLA in healthy donors. Profiling relied on immunoSEQ multiplex PCR, and the TCRdb table lists in-frame clones only, not all of them. The top ten hold 2% to 2.5% of the sample, which has roughly 160,000 clones, 79% seen once. Material: PBMCs. The receptors derive from a man aged 40-49 years in good health and CMV-seronegative. Both conserved end residues are part of each CDR3. The D gene is left open where the match is weak. Size tells how often a clone was seen (once, few, many) or the class of an expanded clone, and some rows leave it out.

abundance,d_gene,v_gene,CDR3aa
.,.,TRBV7-2,CASSFSRLSTDTQYF
.,TRBD1,TRBV28,CASSFAGGMGGYTF
.,.,TRBV7-2,CASTPARTLNTGELFF
.,.,TRBV5-4,CASSITGVQGQAFF
few,.,TRBV4-1,CASSQESREQGQPQHF
.,TRBD1,TRBV5-1,CASSSGQGHEQYF
.,.,TRBV5-1,CASSLGQGLNIQYF
.,TRBD2,TRBV19,CASSRSTSGTYNEQFF
once,.,TRBV29-1,CSVATVGTDTQYF
once,.,TRBV7-2,CASSPFAGYNEQFF
once,TRBD2,TRBV11-2,CASSFSGPQPNEQFF
once,TRBD1,TRBV30,CASAGGREQYF
few,TRBD2,TRBV6-6,CASSDTSGSSYEQYF
.,.,TRBV10-3,CAISEYSGAPADTQYF
.,TRBD2,TRBV10-3,CATYTSGRADTQYF
.,TRBD1,TRBV4-1,CASSPRDSNIQPQHF
few,TRBD2,TRBV28,CASSLLGLAGSTDTQYF
.,.,TRBV6-5,CASSYFTNTGELFF
.,TRBD2,TRBV25-1,CASSENSGRYTGELFF
.,.,TRBV23-1,CASSQIEEGNTGELFF
.,.,TRBV18,CASSRDSTGELFF
.,.,TRBV9,CASSVGNFGNTIYF
.,.,TRBV15,CATSSTGIEAFF